The 17 T cell receptor beta chains in this list originate from one sample, sequenced in a study of T cell responses to AZD1222 COVID-19 vaccine. The table came from immunoSEQ multiplex PCR; TCRdb's copy has only in-frame clones and leaves some out. Of 100,000 or so clones listed, approximately 87% are singletons. The source material was peripheral blood, sampled on day 0 of AZD1222 vaccination. These receptor sequences come from an adult in good health.

This clone was observed a few times. V gene TRBV2 combines with J gene TRBJ2-7; D unclear. The CDR3 spans 12 residues. Germline values: CDR1 SNHLY, CDR2 FYNNEI. Trimming shortened V by 2 bases and J by 3 bases, and 5 bases separated the two germline ends. This CDR3 reads CASSEYSYEQYF. The DNA of the CDR3 is TGTGCCAGCAGTGAATACAGCTACGAGCAGTACTTC. The full variable domain, in which reference TRBV2 and TRBJ2-7 provide the parts outside the CDR3, is EPEVTQTPSHQVTQMGQEVILRCVPISNHLYFYWYRQILGQKVEFLVSFYNNEISEKSEIFDDQFSVERPDGSNFTLKIRSTKLEDSAMYFCASSEYSYEQYFGPGTRLTVT.

V is TRBV5-5 and J is TRBJ2-2, with a weak D call TRBD1 (6 bases). The CDR3 extends over 17 amino acids. Germline-derived CDR1 and CDR2 are SGHKS and YYEKEE (reference sequence). Trimming removed 1 base at V and 1 base at J, with 14 bases between. Here the CDR3 reads CASSLLGGALNTGELFF. The CDR3 DNA reads as TGTGCCAGCAGCTTGTTAGGGGGAGCGCTGAACACCGGGGAGCTGTTTTTT.

The chain has TRBV15 and TRBJ1-3, with 7 bases aligning to TRBD1. Losses at the gene ends were 3 bases for V and 10 bases for J; bases not matched to a gene: 15. The CDR3 has 16 residues. Germline V CDR1 and CDR2: LNHNV, YYDKDF (reference sequence). The CDR3 spells CATSSQQGLFVNTIYF. DNA for the CDR3: TGTGCCACCAGCAGCCAACAGGGGTTGTTTGTAAATACCATATATTTT.

The chain joins TRBV5-8 to TRBJ1-5, with D unresolved. The V gene lost 0 bases and the J gene lost 0 bases, with 10 bases spanning the gap. CDR1 and CDR2 (germline): SGHTS, YDEGEE. The length of the CDR3 is 16 residues. The CDR3 DNA sequence: TGTGCCAGCAGCTTGGCCCGACGGGGTAGCAATCAGCCCCAGCATTTT. Translation: CASSLARRGSNQPQHF.

The chain combines TRBV5-6 with TRBJ2-7, with TRBD2 matching over 11 bases. Germline CDR1 is SGHDT and CDR2 is YYEEEE. The length of the CDR3 is 13 residues. Losses at the gene ends were 4 bases for V and 6 bases for J; bases not matched to a gene: 3. DNA of the CDR3: TGTGCCAGCAGCCTTGGACTAGCGGGCGAGCAGTACTTC. Encoded protein: CASSLGLAGEQYF.

The rearrangement uses TRBV6-5 and TRBJ2-1, with TRBD2 matching over 10 bases. The V gene end was trimmed by 0 bases and the J gene end by 6 bases; junction bases not matched to a gene: 5. CDR1 is MNHEY and CDR2 is SVGAGI in the germline V gene. The CDR3 has 16 residues. The CDR3 DNA sequence: TGTGCCAGCAGTTACTCTAGCGGGAGGCCGGGCAATGAGCAGTTCTTC. Its protein product is CASSYSSGRPGNEQFF.

This chain joins TRBV7-2 and TRBJ2-1; D is uncertain. Trimming removed 2 bases at V and 9 bases at J, with 8 bases between. The CDR3 spans 12 residues. The germline gives CDR1 SGHTA, CDR2 FQGNSA. The CDR3, as DNA: TGTGCCAGCAGCTTAACGCAGCTTGAGCAGTTCTTC. Its translation is CASSLTQLEQFF. The variable domain in full, with the rest retrieved from reference TRBV7-2 and TRBJ2-1, is GAGVSQSPSNKVTEKGKDVELRCDPISGHTALYWYRQSLGQGLEFLIYFQGNSAPDKSGLPSDRFSAERTGGSVSTLTIQRTQQEDSAVYLCASSLTQLEQFFGPGTRLTVL.

This clone was detected once. V and J are TRBV4-3 and TRBJ1-2, with D possibly TRBD1 on 6 matching bases. Trimming pared 1 base from V and 5 bases from J, leaving 17 bases between. Germline CDR1 LGHNA, CDR2 YSLEER. This CDR3 has 16 residues. For the CDR3, the DNA is TGCGCCAGCAGCCAAGTCGCAGGGGAAGTACCTTATGGCTACACCTTC. Protein sequence: CASSQVAGEVPYGYTF.

V and J are TRBV11-1 and TRBJ2-1; 8 nucleotides align to TRBD2. Germline-derived CDR1 and CDR2 are SGHAT and FQDESV (reference sequence). With 0 bases clipped from V and 3 bases from J, the junction kept 10 bases outside the gene matches. The CDR3 has 18 residues. DNA for the CDR3: TGTGCCAGCAGCTTAGCTCTTGGGGGCGGGAGGCGCTACAATGAGCAGTTCTTC. Translating gives CASSLALGGGRRYNEQFF. Combining the CDR3 with reference TRBV11-1 and TRBJ2-1 gives the whole variable domain EAEVAQSPRYKITEKSQAVAFWCDPISGHATLYWYRQILGQGPELLVQFQDESVVDDSQLPKDRFSAERLKGVDSTLKIQPAELGDSAMYLCASSLALGGGRRYNEQFFGPGTRLTVL.

The CDR3 sequence is CASSPMEGWNTEAFF. The CDR3 coding sequence is TGTGCCAGCTCACCCATGGAGGGCTGGAACACTGAAGCTTTCTTT. V is TRBV18 and J is TRBJ1-1; D uncertain. Trimming removed 3 bases at V and 1 base at J, with 12 bases between. Germline V lookup: CDR1 KGHSH, CDR2 LQKENI. The CDR3 runs 15 residues.

The chain uses TRBV6-6 and TRBJ2-3; the match to TRBD1 covers 9 bases. The CDR3 length is 13 residues. The germline gives CDR1 MNHNY, CDR2 SVGAGI (reference sequence). The J segment lost 4 bases and the V segment lost 4 bases, leaving 0 bases of the junction unmatched. This CDR3 reads CASSWTGADTQYF. CDR3 nucleotides: TGTGCCAGCAGTTGGACAGGGGCAGATACGCAGTATTTT.

The chain couples TRBV29-1 to TRBJ1-5; D is undetermined. The CDR3 totals 12 residues. V was cut by 4 bases and J by 2 bases, with 6 bases left in between. Germline V gene sequence: CDR1 SQVTM, CDR2 ANQGSEA. The CDR3 sequence is CSVGWGNQPQHF. The CDR3 DNA follows: TGCAGCGTTGGATGGGGCAATCAGCCCCAGCATTTT.

The CDR3 spells CAWSDWNTEAFF. The CDR3 bases are TGTGCCTGGAGTGACTGGAACACTGAAGCTTTCTTT. The chain combines TRBV30 with TRBJ1-1; unclear D gene. Germline lookup yields CDR1 GTSNPN and CDR2 SVGIG (reference sequence). Trimming removed 1 base from V and 1 base from J, with 4 bases in between. The CDR3 has 12 amino acids.

The rearrangement links TRBV10-3 to TRBJ1-2, with D perhaps TRBD1 (6 bases). Trimming pared 6 bases from V and 4 bases from J, leaving 12 bases between. Germline CDR1 is ENHRY and CDR2 is SYGVKD. The CDR3 covers 13 residues. The CDR3 reads CAIRDSMSYGYTF. The CDR3 DNA is TGTGCCATCAGGGACAGTATGAGCTATGGCTACACCTTC.

This chain's CDR3 is CAWKTDNTEAFF. The CDR3 DNA reads as TGTGCCTGGAAGACAGATAACACTGAAGCTTTCTTT. The rearrangement links TRBV30 to TRBJ1-1, with a tentative D call TRBD1 (5 bases). The CDR3 is 12 amino acids. Trimming took off 4 bases at V and 2 bases at J, with 8 bases between the two ends. The germline gives CDR1 GTSNPN, CDR2 SVGIG (reference sequence).

This chain connects TRBV28 to TRBJ2-3, with a weak D call TRBD2 (6 bases). The CDR3 totals 18 residues. V shed 5 bases and J shed 2 bases, with 23 bases lying between them. CDR1 is MDHEN and CDR2 is SYDVKM in the germline V gene. CDR3 protein: CASSPPPSGSGYTDTQYF. As DNA, the CDR3 is TGTGCCAGCAGTCCGCCCCCGTCGGGTAGCGGATACACAGATACGCAGTATTTT.

CDR3 sequence reads: CASSGGLGEAYNEQFF. The CDR3 DNA follows: TGTGCCAGCAGCGGTGGACTAGGGGAGGCCTACAATGAGCAGTTCTTC. The gene calls are TRBV9 and TRBJ2-1; 7 nucleotides line up with TRBD2. The germline V gene has CDR1 SGDLS and CDR2 YYNGEE. Unmatched junction bases numbered 8, after V lost 3 bases and J lost 2 bases. This CDR3 has 16 amino acids.